The clone carrying this TCR beta chain has just a few counts. The sample belongs to a study of blood T cell repertoires in COVID-19. Study in general: T cells, B-cell-depleted T cells, or PBMCs provided the cDNA or gDNA that served as material.

Trimming pared 6 bases from V and 2 bases from J, leaving 14 bases between. The CDR3 is 15 amino acids. Germline loops: CDR1 ENHRY, CDR2 SYGVKD. Generated by immunoSEQ multiplex PCR, the TCRdb table keeps only in-frame clones and is missing some. The sample shows 150,000 to 200,000 clones, roughly 80% of them seen only once. This TCR was recovered from a woman between 50 and 59 years old who had recovered from COVID-19. Sequenced material: PBMCs or T cells enriched from blood (not recorded which). The J gene is TRBJ1-5, the V gene TRBV10-3, with TRBD1 as a possible D gene (5 bases). The CDR3 spells CAIRQQGNGNQPQHF. As DNA, the CDR3 is TGTGCCATCAGACAGCAGGGTAATGGCAATCAGCCCCAGCATTTT.